The 18 T cell receptor beta chains in this list originate from one sample, sequenced in a study of graft-versus-host responses after intestinal transplantation. The method was immunoSEQ multiplex PCR; TCRdb's version includes in-frame clones alone and lacks a portion of them. This sample has approximately 110,000 clones; just over 90% occur once, and the top ten carry 0.2% to 0.25%. These TCRs are of unknown antigen specificity. Material: unstimulated CD4+ T cells sorted from spleen or lymph node cells, obtained before transplant. These receptors all come from a human donor who was the organ donor for an intestinal transplant.

V is TRBV4-2 and J is TRBJ2-1; possibly TRBD2 for D (6 bases). V was pared by 2 bases and J by 10 bases, with 18 bases between. The germline V gene has CDR1 LGHNA and CDR2 YNFKEQ. The CDR3 extends over 15 amino acids. DNA for the CDR3: TGTGCCAGCAGCCAACTAATGCGGGACCCGCCCGAGCAGTTCTTC. It yields the protein CASSQLMRDPPEQFF.

This clone has just one count. The chain carries TRBV28 and TRBJ1-1, with D tentatively TRBD1 (5 bases). Trimming pared 6 bases from V and 5 bases from J, leaving 10 bases between. The CDR3 covers 12 residues. Per germline, CDR1 MDHEN and CDR2 SYDVKM. In nucleotides, the CDR3 is TGTGCCAGCAGCGTAGGGGAAACTGAAGCTTTCTTT. Protein product: CASSVGETEAFF.

The rearrangement joins TRBV4-1 to TRBJ1-2; 9 nucleotides align to TRBD1. The CDR3 totals 15 residues. V dropped 4 bases and J dropped 7; count of bases not matched to a gene: 10. CDR1 is MGHRA and CDR2 is YSYEKL in the germline V gene. The CDR3 is CASSLRDRDIRGYTF. Written as DNA, the CDR3 is TGCGCCAGCAGCCTTCGGGACAGGGATATCCGTGGCTACACCTTC.

This rearrangement joins TRBV10-3 to TRBJ2-3, with D perhaps being TRBD1 or TRBD2 (5 bases each). Trimming cost V 6 bases and J 4 bases, with 11 bases left between them. This CDR3 is 13 amino acids long. The germline V gene has CDR1 ENHRY and CDR2 SYGVKD. The CDR3 loop is CAISSGAADTQYF. CDR3 coding DNA: TGTGCCATCAGCTCCGGGGCCGCAGATACGCAGTATTTT.

The CDR3 is CASSLVETQYF. CDR3 DNA: TGTGCCAGCAGCTTAGTGGAGACCCAGTACTTC. The chain recombines TRBV7-8 with TRBJ2-5; no clear D gene. Trimming pared 1 base from V and 5 bases from J, leaving 2 bases between. CDR1 and CDR2 from the germline V gene are SGHVS and FQNEAQ. The CDR3 length is 11 residues.

The chain is built from TRBV1 and TRBJ2-3. TRBV1 represents a pseudogene. This CDR3 region has 16 residues. In nucleotides, the CDR3 is TGCACCAGCAGCCAAGAGGGGAAAGAGGGCACAGATACGCAGTATTTT. Amino acids: CTSSQEGKEGTDTQYF.

CDR3 DNA: TGTGCCAGCAGTGAAGCAGGGCCCCAGGGGTATGGCTACACCTTC. Translated, it gives CASSEAGPQGYGYTF. V usage is TRBV2 and J usage is TRBJ1-2; a possible D gene is TRBD1 (6 bases). The CDR3 consists of 15 residues. Germline lookup yields CDR1 SNHLY and CDR2 FYNNEI. Trimming pared 0 bases from V and 5 bases from J, leaving 13 bases between.

This sequence joins TRBV11-2 and TRBJ1-1; the D is unclear. CDR1 and CDR2 (germline): SGHAT, FQNNGV. This CDR3 spans 16 amino acids. V was cut by 1 base and J by 0 bases, with 12 bases left in between. CDR3 sequence reads: CASSLGRWPLNTEAFF. Here the CDR3 DNA reads TGTGCCAGCAGCTTAGGGAGGTGGCCGCTGAACACTGAAGCTTTCTTT. Complete variable domain (other parts from reference TRBV11-2 and TRBJ1-1): EAGVAQSPRYKIIEKRQSVAFWCNPISGHATLYWYQQILGQGPKLLIQFQNNGVVDDSQLPKDRFSAERLKGVDSTLKIQPAKLEDSAVYLCASSLGRWPLNTEAFFGQGTRLTVV.

This chain joins TRBV6-5 and TRBJ1-2, with D possibly being TRBD1 (5 bases). The CDR3 is 13 residues long. Germline values: CDR1 MNHEY, CDR2 SVGAGI. V was shortened by 4 bases and J by 1 base, with 7 bases between the two germline ends. The CDR3 protein is CASSSGGNYGYTF. In nucleotides, the CDR3 is TGTGCCAGCAGTTCCGGGGGTAACTATGGCTACACCTTC.

The chain employs TRBV6-5 and TRBJ2-1, with a tentative D call TRBD2 (5 bases). The CDR3 consists of 15 residues. Trimming pared 0 bases from V and 4 bases from J, leaving 10 bases between. Germline loops: CDR1 MNHEY, CDR2 SVGAGI. The CDR3 protein is CASSYSIGGYNEQFF. CDR3 nucleotides: TGTGCCAGCAGTTACTCGATCGGAGGTTACAATGAGCAGTTCTTC.

About this clone itself: Other DNA sequences in the same sample also yield this CDR3. The V call is TRBV6-6, the J call TRBJ2-5, with no clear D. V was clipped by 2 bases and J by 1 base, with 2 bases between them. Germline loops: CDR1 MNHNY, CDR2 SVGAGI (reference sequence). This CDR3 region has 12 residues. The CDR3 coding sequence is TGTGCCAGCAGTTACAGCCAAGAGACCCAGTACTTC. This codes for CASSYSQETQYF.

The chain couples TRBV20-1 to TRBJ2-4, with D unclear. The CDR3 runs to 10 residues. V was trimmed by 3 bases and J by 9 bases, leaving 6 bases between them. The germline V gene encodes CDR1 DFQATT and CDR2 SNEGSKA (reference sequence). This CDR3 is CSASSGIQYF. The CDR3 DNA reads TGCAGTGCTAGTTCCGGCATTCAGTACTTC.

The chain is built from TRBV7-9 and TRBJ2-3; D not certain. This CDR3 is built from 15 residues. Germline V gene data show CDR1 as SEHNR and CDR2 as FQNEAQ (reference sequence). V was trimmed by 1 base and J by 2 bases, leaving 10 bases between them. CDR3 region: CASSLVYSSTDTQYF. DNA of the CDR3: TGTGCCAGCAGCTTAGTTTACTCGTCCACAGATACGCAGTATTTT. Full variable domain (rest looked up from reference TRBV7-9 and TRBJ2-3): DTGVSQNPRHKITKRGQNVTFRCDPISEHNRLYWYRQTLGQGPEFLTYFQNEAQLEKSRLLSDRFSAERPKGSFSTLEIQRTEQGDSAMYLCASSLVYSSTDTQYFGPGTRLTVL.

The chain has TRBV5-4 and TRBJ1-1; 7 bases map to TRBD1. The CDR3 totals 15 residues. Germline V CDR1 and CDR2: SGHNT, YYREEE (reference sequence). The V segment lost 0 bases and the J segment 1 base; nucleotides outside the gene matches: 3. The CDR3 DNA is TGTGCCAGCAGCTTGGGGGACAGATCGAACACTGAAGCTTTCTTT. Translation: CASSLGDRSNTEAFF.

The V gene is TRBV5-4, the J gene TRBJ2-5; 10 nucleotides match TRBD2. The CDR3 extends over 15 amino acids. V lost 0 bases to trimming and J lost 1 base; unmatched junction nucleotides: 0. Germline CDR1 is SGHNT and CDR2 is YYREEE (reference sequence). The CDR3 here is CASSLGTSGQETQYF. The CDR3 DNA reads as TGTGCCAGCAGCTTGGGGACTAGCGGCCAAGAGACCCAGTACTTC.

This clone was found a few times. The chain combines TRBV9 with TRBJ2-2; D unclear. V was shortened by 4 bases and J by 1 base, with 11 bases between the two germline ends. The CDR3 has 15 amino acids. Germline V gene sequence: CDR1 SGDLS, CDR2 YYNGEE. Here the CDR3 reads CASSPQPLNTGELFF. The CDR3 DNA sequence: TGTGCCAGCAGCCCCCAACCATTGAACACCGGGGAGCTGTTTTTT. Supplemented by reference TRBV9 and TRBJ2-2, the full variable domain reads DSGVTQTPKHLITATGQRVTLRCSPRSGDLSVYWYQQSLDQGLQFLIQYYNGEERAKGNILERFSAQQFPDLHSELNLSSLELGDSALYFCASSPQPLNTGELFFGEGSRLTVL.

This clone occurred once. Other DNA sequences in this specimen translate into the identical CDR3. The V gene is TRBV9, the J gene TRBJ1-2; 11 bases map to TRBD1. The V segment lost 0 bases and the J segment 8 bases; nucleotides outside the gene matches: 6. This CDR3 region has 15 residues. Germline CDR1 SGDLS, CDR2 YYNGEE. This CDR3 reads CASSVAGGTGGGYTF. The CDR3 region has the DNA TGTGCCAGCAGCGTAGCGGGGGGGACAGGGGGGGGCTACACCTTC.

This clone is a singleton in its sample. V usage is TRBV21-1 and J usage is TRBJ2-7; the table's TRBD2 call for D was not verified on the DNA. TRBV21-1 is tagged as a pseudogene. CDR3 length equals 10 residues. The CDR3 loop reads CASSAGLEIF. The CDR3 nucleotides read TGTGCCAGCAGCGCGGGACTAGAGATCTTC.